The clone carrying this T cell receptor beta chain was observed many times. This sample's RNA came from whole unsorted tissue. Between August and November 2014, newly diagnosed, chemotherapy-naive lung cancer patients underwent thoracic surgery in China. This sample was taken from a study of tumor and adjacent non-tumor tissue in lung cancer. Across the whole study: Aged about 31 to 76 years, patients included nine to ten men and 4 to 6 women with stage I to III disease.

The library came from three nested PCR rounds adapted from ARM-PCR protocols. In TCRdb, the multiplex PCR reads were re-called with MiXCR into one record per CDR3 protein. The table lists more than 85,000 distinct CDR3 sequences, more than 60% of them singletons, with around 15% in the top ten. Sequencing was performed on lung tumor tissue. The sequence was obtained from a man aged 65-85 years with non-small cell lung cancer.

The CDR3, as DNA: TGCAGTGTAGGGCGGGAGGGCCCGTACGAGCAGTACTTC. This codes for CSVGREGPYEQYF. This chain connects TRBV20-1 to TRBJ2-7; 9 positions agree with TRBD2. This CDR3 is 13 amino acids long. Germline CDR1 reads DFQATT; CDR2 reads SNEGSKA (reference sequence). J gave up 4 bases and V 7 bases, and 8 bases lay outside the gene matches.